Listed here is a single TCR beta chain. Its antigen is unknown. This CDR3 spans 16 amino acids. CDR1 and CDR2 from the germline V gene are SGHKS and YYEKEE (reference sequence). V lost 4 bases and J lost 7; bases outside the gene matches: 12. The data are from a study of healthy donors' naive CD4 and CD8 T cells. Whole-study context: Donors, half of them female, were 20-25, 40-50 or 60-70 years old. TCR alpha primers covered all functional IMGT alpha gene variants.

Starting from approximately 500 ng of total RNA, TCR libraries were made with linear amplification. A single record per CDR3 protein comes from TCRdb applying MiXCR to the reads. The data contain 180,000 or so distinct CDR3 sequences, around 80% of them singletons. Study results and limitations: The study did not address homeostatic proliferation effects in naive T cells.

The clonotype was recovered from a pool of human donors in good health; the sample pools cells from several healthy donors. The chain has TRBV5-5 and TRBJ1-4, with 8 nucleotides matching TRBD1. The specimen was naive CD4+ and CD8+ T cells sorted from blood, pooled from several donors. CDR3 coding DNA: TGTGCCAGCAGCCGCCCCTCCGGGACAGGAAGTGAAAAACTGTTTTTT. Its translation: CASSRPSGTGSEKLFF.